This TCR beta chain stems from a study of glioma-infiltrating T cells. Study results and caveats: Only very few CDR3 sequences appeared in both tissue and blood. Tissue-blood divergence was below expectation in non-neoplastic patients, above in gliomas.

Using RNA template, CDR3s of TCR alpha and beta were amplified with iRepertoire arm-PCR. For one-step reverse transcription and amplification, roughly 95-400 ng of tissue mRNA or PBMC total RNA was used. Using its own MiXCR run on the multiplex PCR reads, TCRdb lists one record per CDR3 protein. The table has around 43,000 distinct CDR3 sequences, under 25% seen once. The sample holds many counts of this clonotype. Its specificity is unknown. CDR1 MDHEN and CDR2 SYDVKM come from the germline V gene. V shed 5 bases and J 4 bases; nucleotides not matched to a gene: 13. This CDR3 comprises 17 residues. V gene TRBV28 combines with J gene TRBJ1-5, with 8 bases that match TRBD1. Sequenced sample: glioma tissue, nonneoplastic brain tissue, or PBMCs (not recorded which). This receptor was identified in a human donor with low-grade glioma or glioblastoma, undergoing nonglioma brain surgery, or in good health (not recorded which). This chain's CDR3 is CASSPSTTGARNQPQHF. The CDR3 nucleotides read TGTGCCAGCAGTCCATCCACGACAGGGGCCAGGAATCAGCCCCAGCATTTT. Combining the CDR3 with reference TRBV28 and TRBJ1-5 gives the whole variable domain DVKVTQSSRYLVKRTGEKVFLECVQDMDHENMFWYRQDPGLGLRLIYFSYDVKMKEKGDIPEGYSVSREKKERFSLILESASTNQTSMYLCASSPSTTGARNQPQHFGDGTRLSIL.